This T cell receptor (beta chain) was identified during a study of human T cells and chemical hapten exposure. Study-wide background: A mostly female patient group had alopecia areata, totalis or universalis.

In TCRdb, the RACE reads were re-called with MiXCR into one record per CDR3 protein. Seen here are more than 80,000 distinct CDR3 sequences, about 10% observed once, and the top ten hold roughly 3.7%. Indicated time point: patch test 3, about 24 weeks after DPC sensitization. Documented treatment: therapeutic diphenylcyclopropenone sensitization with weekly scalp DPC. In its sample, this clonotype was seen many times. Germline lookup yields CDR1 WNHNN and CDR2 SYGVQD (reference sequence). V was trimmed by 2 bases and J by 0 bases, leaving 8 bases between them. The CDR3 runs to 15 residues. Here the sequenced sample was whole blood, taken in connection with sensitization to the hapten diphenylcyclopropenone (DPC). This TCR was sampled from a woman aged 45-65 years with alopecia areata. Some clones in this sample may be carry-over from other donors' samples. V is TRBV10-1 and J is TRBJ1-3; D uncertain. The CDR3 loop is CASSESGISGNTIYF. The DNA of the CDR3 is TGCGCCAGCAGTGAGAGTGGGATCTCTGGAAACACCATATATTTT.